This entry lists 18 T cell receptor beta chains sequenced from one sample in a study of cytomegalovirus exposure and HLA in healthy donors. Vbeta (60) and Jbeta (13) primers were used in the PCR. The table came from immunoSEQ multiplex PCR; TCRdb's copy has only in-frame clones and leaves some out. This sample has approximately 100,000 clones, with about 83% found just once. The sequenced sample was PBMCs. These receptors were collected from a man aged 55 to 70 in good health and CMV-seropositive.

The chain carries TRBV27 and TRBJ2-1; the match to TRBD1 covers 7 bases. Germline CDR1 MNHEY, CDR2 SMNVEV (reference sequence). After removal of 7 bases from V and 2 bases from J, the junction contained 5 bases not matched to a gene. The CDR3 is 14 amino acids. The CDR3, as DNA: TGTGCCAGCACCCAAGGGACAGCCTACAATGAGCAGTTCTTC. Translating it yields CASTQGTAYNEQFF.

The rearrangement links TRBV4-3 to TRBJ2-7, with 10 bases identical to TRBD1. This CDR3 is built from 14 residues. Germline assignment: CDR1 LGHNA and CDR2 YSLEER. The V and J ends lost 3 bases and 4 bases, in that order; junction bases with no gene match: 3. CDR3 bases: TGCGCCAGCAGCCAGGGACAGGGGATATACGAGCAGTACTTC. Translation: CASSQGQGIYEQYF.

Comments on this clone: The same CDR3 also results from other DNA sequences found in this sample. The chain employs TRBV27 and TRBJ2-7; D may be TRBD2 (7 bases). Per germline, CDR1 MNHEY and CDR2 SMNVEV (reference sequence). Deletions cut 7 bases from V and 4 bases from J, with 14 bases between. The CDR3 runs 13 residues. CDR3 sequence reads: CASMGGASYEQYF. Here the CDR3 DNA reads TGTGCCAGCATGGGGGGGGCTTCTTACGAGCAGTACTTC.

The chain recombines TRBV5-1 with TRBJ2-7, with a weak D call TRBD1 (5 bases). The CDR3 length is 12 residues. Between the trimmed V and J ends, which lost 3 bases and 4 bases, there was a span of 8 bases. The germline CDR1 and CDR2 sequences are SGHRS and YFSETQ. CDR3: CASSSDTYEQYF. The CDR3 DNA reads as TGCGCCAGCAGCTCGGACACTTACGAGCAGTACTTC.

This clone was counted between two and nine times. The CDR3 region has the DNA TGTGCCAGCAGTTCCGGGGGGACCTCTAAGGGAAACACCATATATTTT. It codes for CASSSGGTSKGNTIYF. The chain combines TRBV28 with TRBJ1-3, with a possible D match to TRBD1 (5 bases). Trimming removed 4 bases at V and 4 bases at J, with 17 bases between. Germline V gene data show CDR1 as MDHEN and CDR2 as SYDVKM. The CDR3 runs 16 residues.

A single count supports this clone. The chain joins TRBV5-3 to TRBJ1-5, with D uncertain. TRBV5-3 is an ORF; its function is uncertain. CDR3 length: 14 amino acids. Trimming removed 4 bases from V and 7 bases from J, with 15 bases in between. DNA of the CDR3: TGTGCCAGAAGCGAGAACCTTCGGGGACAGCCCCAGCATTTT. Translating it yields CARSENLRGQPQHF.

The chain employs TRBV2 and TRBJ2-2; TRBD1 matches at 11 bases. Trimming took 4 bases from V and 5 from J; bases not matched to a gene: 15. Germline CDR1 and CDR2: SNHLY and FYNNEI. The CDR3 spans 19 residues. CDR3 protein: CASSAPGQGGGQWTGELFF. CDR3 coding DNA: TGTGCCAGCAGTGCCCCGGGACAGGGGGGCGGACAGTGGACCGGGGAGCTGTTTTTT.

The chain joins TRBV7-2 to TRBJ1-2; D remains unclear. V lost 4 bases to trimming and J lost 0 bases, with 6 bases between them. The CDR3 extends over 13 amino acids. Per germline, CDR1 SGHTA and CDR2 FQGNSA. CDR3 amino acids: CASSWGANYGYTF. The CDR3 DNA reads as TGTGCCAGCAGCTGGGGAGCTAACTATGGCTACACCTTC.

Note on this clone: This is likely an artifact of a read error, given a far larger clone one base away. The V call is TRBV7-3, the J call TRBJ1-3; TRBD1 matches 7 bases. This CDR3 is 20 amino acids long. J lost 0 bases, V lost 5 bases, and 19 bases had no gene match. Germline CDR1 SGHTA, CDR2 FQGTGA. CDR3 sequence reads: CASSQDWGTDSLFSGNTIYF. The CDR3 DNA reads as TGTGCCAGCAGCCAAGATTGGGGGACAGACTCCCTATTCTCTGGAAACACCATATATTTT.

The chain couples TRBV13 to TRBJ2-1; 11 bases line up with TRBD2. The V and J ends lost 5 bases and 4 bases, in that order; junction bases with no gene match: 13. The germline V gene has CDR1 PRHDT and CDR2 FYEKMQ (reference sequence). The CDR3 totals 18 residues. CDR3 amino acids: CASSPGGSGGDPYNEQFF. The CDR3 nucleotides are TGTGCCAGCAGCCCAGGGGGTAGCGGGGGGGACCCTTACAATGAGCAGTTCTTC.

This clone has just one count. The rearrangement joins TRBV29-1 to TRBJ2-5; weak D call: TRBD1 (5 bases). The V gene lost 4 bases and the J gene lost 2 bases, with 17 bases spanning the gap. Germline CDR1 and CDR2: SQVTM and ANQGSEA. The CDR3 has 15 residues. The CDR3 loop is CSVVRGRRTQETQYF. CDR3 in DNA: TGCAGCGTTGTAAGGGGCCGCCGGACACAAGAGACCCAGTACTTC.

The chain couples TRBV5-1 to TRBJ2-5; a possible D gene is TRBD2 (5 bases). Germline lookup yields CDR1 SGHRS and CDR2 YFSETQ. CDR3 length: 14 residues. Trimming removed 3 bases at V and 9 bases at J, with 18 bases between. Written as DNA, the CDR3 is TGCGCCAGCAGCTCCGACTACGATAGTGTGGCCCAGTACTTC. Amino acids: CASSSDYDSVAQYF.

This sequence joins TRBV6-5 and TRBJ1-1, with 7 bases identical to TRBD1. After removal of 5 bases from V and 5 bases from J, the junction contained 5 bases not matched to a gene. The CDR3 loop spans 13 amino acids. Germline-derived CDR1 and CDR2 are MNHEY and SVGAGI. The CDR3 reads CASSAYRGTEAFF. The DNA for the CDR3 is TGTGCCAGCAGTGCGTACAGGGGAACTGAAGCTTTCTTT.

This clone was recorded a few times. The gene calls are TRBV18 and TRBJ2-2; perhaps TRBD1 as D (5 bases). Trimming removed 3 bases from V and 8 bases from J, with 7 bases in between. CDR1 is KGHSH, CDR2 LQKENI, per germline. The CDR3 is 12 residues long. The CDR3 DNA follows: TGTGCCAGCTCACCCAGACAGGGGGAGCTGTTTTTT. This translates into CASSPRQGELFF.

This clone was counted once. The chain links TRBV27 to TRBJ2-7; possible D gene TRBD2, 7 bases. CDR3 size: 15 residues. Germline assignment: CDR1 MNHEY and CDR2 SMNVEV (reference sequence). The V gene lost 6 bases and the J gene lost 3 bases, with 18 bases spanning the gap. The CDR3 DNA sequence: TGTGCCAGCAGCCCTGGGGGGGGCCGCCTCTACGAGCAGTACTTC. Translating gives CASSPGGGRLYEQYF.

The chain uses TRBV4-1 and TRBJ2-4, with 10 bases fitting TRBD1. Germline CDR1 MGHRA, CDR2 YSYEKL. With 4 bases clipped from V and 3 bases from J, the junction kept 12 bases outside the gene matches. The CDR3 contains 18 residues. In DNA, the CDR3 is TGCGCCAGCAGCCTACGTGGACAGGGGGGGATTGACAAAAACATTCAGTACTTC. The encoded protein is CASSLRGQGGIDKNIQYF.

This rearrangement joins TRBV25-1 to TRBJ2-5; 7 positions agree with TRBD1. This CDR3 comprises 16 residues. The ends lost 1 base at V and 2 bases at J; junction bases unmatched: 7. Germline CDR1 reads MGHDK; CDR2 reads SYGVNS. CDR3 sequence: CASSELGTARQETQYF. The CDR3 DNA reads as TGTGCCAGCAGTGAATTAGGGACAGCCAGACAAGAGACCCAGTACTTC.

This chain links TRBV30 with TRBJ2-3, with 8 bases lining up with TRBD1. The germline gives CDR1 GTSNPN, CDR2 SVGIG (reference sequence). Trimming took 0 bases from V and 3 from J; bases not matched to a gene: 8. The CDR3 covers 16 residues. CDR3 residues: CAWSVTGTGRTDTQYF. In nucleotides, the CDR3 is TGTGCCTGGAGTGTAACCGGGACAGGAAGGACAGATACGCAGTATTTT.